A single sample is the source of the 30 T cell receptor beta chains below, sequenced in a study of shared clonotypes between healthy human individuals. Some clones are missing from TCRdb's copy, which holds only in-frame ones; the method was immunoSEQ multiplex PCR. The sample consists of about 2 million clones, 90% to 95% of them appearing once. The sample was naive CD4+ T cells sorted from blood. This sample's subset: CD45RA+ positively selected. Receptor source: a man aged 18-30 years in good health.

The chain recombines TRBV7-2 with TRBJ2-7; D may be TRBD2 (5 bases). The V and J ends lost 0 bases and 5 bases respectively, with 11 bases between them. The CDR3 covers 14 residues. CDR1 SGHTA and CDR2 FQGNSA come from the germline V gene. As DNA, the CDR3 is TGTGCCAGCAGCTTAGCGCGGGTTCCCAACGAGCAGTACTTC. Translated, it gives CASSLARVPNEQYF.

The CDR3 here is CATSRDQGTSQPQHF. DNA of the CDR3: TGTGCCACCAGCAGAGACCAGGGGACTAGTCAGCCCCAGCATTTT. V usage is TRBV15 and J usage is TRBJ1-5; D might be TRBD1 (6 bases). Germline V CDR1 and CDR2: LNHNV, YYDKDF (reference sequence). CDR3 size: 15 residues. V lost 0 bases to trimming and J lost 6 bases, with 12 bases between them.

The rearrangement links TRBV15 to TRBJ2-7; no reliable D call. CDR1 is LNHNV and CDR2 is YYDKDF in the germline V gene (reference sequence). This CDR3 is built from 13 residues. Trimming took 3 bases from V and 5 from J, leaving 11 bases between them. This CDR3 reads CATSSELLHEQYF. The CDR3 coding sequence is TGTGCCACCAGCAGCGAACTCCTCCACGAGCAGTACTTC.

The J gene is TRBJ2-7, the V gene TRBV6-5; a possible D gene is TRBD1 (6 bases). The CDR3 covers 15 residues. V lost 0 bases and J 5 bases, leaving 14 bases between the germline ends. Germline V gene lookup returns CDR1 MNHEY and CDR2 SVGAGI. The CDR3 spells CASSYSTTGTDEQYF. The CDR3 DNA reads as TGTGCCAGCAGTTACTCGACTACAGGGACGGACGAGCAGTACTTC.

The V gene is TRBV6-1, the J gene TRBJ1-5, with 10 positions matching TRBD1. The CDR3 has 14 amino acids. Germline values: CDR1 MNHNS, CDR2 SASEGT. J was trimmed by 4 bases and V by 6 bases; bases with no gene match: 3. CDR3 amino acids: CASRWGQGNQPQHF. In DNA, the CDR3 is TGTGCCAGCAGGTGGGGACAGGGGAATCAGCCCCAGCATTTT.

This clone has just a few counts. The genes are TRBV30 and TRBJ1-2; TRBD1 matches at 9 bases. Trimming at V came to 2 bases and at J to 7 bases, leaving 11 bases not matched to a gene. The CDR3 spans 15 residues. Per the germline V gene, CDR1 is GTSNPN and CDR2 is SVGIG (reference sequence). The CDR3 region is CAWSLGDRVVSGYTF. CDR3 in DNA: TGTGCCTGGAGTCTTGGGGACAGGGTAGTAAGTGGCTACACCTTC.

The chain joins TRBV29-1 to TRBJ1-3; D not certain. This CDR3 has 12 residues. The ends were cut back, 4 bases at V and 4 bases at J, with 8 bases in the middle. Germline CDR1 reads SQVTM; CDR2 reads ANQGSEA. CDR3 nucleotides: TGCAGCGTTGTTACAGCCGGAAACACCATATATTTT. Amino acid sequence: CSVVTAGNTIYF.

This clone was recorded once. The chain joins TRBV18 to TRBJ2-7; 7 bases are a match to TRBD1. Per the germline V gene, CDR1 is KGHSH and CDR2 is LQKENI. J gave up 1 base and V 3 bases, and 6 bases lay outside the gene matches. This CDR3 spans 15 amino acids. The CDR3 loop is CASSPGTDPSYEQYF. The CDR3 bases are TGTGCCAGCTCACCCGGGACAGACCCGTCCTACGAGCAGTACTTC.

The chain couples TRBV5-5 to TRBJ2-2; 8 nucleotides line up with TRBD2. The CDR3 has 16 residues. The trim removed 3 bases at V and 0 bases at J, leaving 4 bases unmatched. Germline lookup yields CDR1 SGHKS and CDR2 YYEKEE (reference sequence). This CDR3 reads CASSSLAGSNTGELFF. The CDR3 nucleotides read TGTGCCAGCAGCTCCTTAGCGGGATCGAACACCGGGGAGCTGTTTTTT.

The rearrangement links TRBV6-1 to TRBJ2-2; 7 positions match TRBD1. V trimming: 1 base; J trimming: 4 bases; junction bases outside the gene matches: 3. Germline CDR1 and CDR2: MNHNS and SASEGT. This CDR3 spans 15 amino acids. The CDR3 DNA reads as TGTGCCAGCAGTGAAGACAGGGGAGTCACCGGGGAGCTGTTTTTT. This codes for CASSEDRGVTGELFF.

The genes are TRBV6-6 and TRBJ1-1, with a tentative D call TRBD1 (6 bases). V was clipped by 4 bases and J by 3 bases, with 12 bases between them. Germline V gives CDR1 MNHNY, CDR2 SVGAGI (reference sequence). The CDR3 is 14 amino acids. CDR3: CASSSLTGYTEAFF. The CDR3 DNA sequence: TGTGCCAGCAGTTCCCTGACAGGCTACACTGAAGCTTTCTTT.

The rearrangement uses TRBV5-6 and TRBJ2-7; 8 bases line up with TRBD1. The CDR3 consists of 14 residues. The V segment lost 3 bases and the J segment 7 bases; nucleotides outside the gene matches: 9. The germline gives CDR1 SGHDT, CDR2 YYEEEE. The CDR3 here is CASSSGQGLGEQYF. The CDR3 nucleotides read TGTGCCAGCAGCTCAGGACAGGGATTGGGGGAGCAGTACTTC.

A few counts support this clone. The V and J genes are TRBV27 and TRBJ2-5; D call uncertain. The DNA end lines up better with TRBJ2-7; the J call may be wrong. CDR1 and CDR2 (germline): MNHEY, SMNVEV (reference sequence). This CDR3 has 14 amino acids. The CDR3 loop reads CASSLFSPSDEQYF. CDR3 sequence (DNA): TGTGCCAGCAGTTTATTTTCGCCCAGCGACGAGCAGTACTTC.

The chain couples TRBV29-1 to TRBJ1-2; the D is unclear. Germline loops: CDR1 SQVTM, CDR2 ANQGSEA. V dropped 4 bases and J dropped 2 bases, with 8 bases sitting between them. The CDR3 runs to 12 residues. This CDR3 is CSVAQPNYGYTF. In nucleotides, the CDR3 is TGCAGCGTTGCGCAGCCCAACTATGGCTACACCTTC.

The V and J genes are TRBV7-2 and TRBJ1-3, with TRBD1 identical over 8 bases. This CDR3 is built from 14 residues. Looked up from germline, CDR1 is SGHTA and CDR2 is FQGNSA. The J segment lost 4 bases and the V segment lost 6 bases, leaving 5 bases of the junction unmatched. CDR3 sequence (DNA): TGTGCCAGCAGTACAGGGGGTTGGGGAAACACCATATATTTT. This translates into CASSTGGWGNTIYF.

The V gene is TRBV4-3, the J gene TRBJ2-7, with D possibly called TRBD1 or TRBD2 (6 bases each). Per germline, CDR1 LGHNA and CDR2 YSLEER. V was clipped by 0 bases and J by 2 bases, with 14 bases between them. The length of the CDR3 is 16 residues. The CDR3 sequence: CASSQDAIRGPYEQYF. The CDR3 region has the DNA TGCGCCAGCAGCCAAGACGCGATACGGGGGCCCTACGAGCAGTACTTC.

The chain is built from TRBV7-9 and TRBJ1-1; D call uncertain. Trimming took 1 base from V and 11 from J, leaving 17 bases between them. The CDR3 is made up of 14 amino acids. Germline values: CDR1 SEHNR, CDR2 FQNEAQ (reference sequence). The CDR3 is CASSLVQLGGDAFF. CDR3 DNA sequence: TGTGCCAGCAGCTTAGTACAGCTAGGCGGCGATGCTTTCTTT.

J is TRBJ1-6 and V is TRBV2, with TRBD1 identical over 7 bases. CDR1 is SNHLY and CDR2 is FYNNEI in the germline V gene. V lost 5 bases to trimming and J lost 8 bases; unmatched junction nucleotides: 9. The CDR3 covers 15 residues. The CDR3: CASSLNRGQHSPLHF. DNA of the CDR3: TGTGCCAGCAGTTTAAACAGGGGTCAGCATTCACCCCTCCACTTT.

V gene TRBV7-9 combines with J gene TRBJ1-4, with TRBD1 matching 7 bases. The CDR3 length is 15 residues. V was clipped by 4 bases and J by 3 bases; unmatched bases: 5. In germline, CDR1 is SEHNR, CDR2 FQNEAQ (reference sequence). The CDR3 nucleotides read TGTGCCAGCAGCTCAGCGGGACAGCCTAATGAAAAACTGTTTTTT. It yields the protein CASSSAGQPNEKLFF.

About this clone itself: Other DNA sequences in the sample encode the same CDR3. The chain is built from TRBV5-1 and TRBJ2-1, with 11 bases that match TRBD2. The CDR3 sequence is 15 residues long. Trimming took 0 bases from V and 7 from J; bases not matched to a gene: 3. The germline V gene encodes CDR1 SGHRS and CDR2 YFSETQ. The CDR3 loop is CASSLGLAGGNEQFF. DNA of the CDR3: TGCGCCAGCAGCTTGGGGCTAGCGGGGGGAAATGAGCAGTTCTTC.

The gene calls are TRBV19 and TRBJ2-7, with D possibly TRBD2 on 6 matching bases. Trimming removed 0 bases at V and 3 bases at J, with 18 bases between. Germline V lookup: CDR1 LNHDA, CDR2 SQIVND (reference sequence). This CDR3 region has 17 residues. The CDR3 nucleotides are TGTGCCAGTAGTATAGAGTACGGACGGGGACTTATCTACGAGCAGTACTTC. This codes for CASSIEYGRGLIYEQYF.

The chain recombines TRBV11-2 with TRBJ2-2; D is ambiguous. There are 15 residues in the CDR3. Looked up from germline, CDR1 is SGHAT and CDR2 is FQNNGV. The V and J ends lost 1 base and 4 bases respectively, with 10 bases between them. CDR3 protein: CASSLAGTITGELFF. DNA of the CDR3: TGTGCCAGCAGCTTAGCCGGTACAATCACCGGGGAGCTGTTTTTT.

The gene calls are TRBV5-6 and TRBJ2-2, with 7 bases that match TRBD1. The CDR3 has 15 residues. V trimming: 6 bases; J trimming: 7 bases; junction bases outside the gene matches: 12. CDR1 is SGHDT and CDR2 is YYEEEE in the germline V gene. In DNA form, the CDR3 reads TGTGCCAGCACCTTTGGAGACAGGGAAAGCGGGGAGCTGTTTTTT. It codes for CASTFGDRESGELFF. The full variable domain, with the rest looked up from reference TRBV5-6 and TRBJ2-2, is DAGVTQSPTHLIKTRGQQVTLRCSPKSGHDTVSWYQQALGQGPQFIFQYYEEEERQRGNFPDRFSGHQFPNYSSELNVNALLLGDSALYLCASTFGDRESGELFFGEGSRLTVL.

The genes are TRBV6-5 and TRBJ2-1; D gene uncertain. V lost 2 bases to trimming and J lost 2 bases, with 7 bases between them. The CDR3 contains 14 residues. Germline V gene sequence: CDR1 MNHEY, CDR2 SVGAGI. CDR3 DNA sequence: TGTGCCAGCAGTTACGGGCTAGCCTACAATGAGCAGTTCTTC. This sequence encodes CASSYGLAYNEQFF.

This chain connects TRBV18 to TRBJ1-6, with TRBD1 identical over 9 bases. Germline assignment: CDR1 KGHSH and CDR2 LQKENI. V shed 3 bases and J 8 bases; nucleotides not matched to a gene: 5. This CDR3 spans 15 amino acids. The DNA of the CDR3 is TGTGCCAGCTCACCTACAGGGGGCGCGGATTCACCCCTCCACTTT. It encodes CASSPTGGADSPLHF. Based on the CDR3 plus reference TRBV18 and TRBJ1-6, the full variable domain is NAGVMQNPRHLVRRRGQEARLRCSPMKGHSHVYWYRQLPEEGLKFMVYLQKENIIDESGMPKERFSAEFPKEGPSILRIQQVVRGDSAAYFCASSPTGGADSPLHFGNGTRLTVT.

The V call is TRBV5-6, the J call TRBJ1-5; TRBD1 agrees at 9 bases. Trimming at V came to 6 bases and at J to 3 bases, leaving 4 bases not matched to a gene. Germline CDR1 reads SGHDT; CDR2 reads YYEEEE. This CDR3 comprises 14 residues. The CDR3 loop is CASMGQGDNQPQHF. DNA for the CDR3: TGTGCCAGCATGGGACAGGGCGACAATCAGCCCCAGCATTTT.

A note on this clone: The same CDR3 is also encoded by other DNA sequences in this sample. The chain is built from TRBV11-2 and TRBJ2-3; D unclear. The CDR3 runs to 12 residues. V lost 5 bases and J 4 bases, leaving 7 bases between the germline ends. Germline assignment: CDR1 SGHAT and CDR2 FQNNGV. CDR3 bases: TGTGCCAGCAGCCCCACCCCAGATACGCAGTATTTT. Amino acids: CASSPTPDTQYF.

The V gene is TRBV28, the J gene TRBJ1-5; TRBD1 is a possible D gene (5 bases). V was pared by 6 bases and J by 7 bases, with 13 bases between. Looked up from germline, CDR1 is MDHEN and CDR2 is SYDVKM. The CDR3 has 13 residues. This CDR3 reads CASRGVFRQPQHF. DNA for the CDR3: TGTGCCAGCAGGGGGGTATTTCGGCAGCCCCAGCATTTT.

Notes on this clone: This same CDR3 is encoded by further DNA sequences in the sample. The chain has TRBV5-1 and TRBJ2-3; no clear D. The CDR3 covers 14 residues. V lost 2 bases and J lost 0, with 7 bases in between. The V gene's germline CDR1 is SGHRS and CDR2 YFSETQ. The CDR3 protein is CASSLGTSTDTQYF. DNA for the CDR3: TGCGCCAGCAGCTTAGGAACTAGCACAGATACGCAGTATTTT.

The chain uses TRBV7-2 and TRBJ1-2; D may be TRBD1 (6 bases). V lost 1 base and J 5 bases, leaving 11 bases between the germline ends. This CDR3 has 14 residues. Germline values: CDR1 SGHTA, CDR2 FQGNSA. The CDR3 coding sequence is TGTGCCAGCAGCTTAGAAGGACAGCTGTATGGCTACACCTTC. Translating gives CASSLEGQLYGYTF. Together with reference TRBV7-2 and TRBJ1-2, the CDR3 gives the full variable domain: GAGVSQSPSNKVTEKGKDVELRCDPISGHTALYWYRQSLGQGLEFLIYFQGNSAPDKSGLPSDRFSAERTGGSVSTLTIQRTQQEDSAVYLCASSLEGQLYGYTFGSGTRLTVV.